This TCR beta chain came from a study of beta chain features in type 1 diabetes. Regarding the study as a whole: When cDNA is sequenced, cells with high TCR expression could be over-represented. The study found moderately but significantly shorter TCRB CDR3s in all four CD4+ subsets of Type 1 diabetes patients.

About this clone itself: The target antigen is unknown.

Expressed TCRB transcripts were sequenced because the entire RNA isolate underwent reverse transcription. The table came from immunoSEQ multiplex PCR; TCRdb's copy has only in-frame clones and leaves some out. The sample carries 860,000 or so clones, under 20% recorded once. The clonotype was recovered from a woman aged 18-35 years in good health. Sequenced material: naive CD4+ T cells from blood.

CDR3 amino acids: CASSLSQKWGYTF. CDR3 coding DNA: TGTGCCAGCAGTTTAAGCCAGAAATGGGGCTACACCTTC. V is TRBV28 and J is TRBJ1-2; D uncertain. The CDR3 is 13 amino acids. The germline gives CDR1 MDHEN, CDR2 SYDVKM. V lost 2 bases, J lost 8 bases, and 12 bases lay in between.